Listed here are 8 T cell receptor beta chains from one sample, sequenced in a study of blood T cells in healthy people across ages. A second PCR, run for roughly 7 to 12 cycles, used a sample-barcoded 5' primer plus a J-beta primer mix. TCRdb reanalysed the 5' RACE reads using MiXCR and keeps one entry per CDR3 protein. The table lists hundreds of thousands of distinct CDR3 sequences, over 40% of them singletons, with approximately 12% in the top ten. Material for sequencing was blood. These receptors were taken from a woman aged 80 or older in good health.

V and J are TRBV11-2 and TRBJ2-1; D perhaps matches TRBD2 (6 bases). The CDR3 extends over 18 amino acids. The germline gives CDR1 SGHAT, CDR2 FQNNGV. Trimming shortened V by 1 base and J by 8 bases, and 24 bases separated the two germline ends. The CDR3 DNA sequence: TGTGCCAGCAGCTTAGCCCCGGGGCGAGCGGGTGCACTCGATGAGCAGTTCTTC. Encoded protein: CASSLAPGRAGALDEQFF.

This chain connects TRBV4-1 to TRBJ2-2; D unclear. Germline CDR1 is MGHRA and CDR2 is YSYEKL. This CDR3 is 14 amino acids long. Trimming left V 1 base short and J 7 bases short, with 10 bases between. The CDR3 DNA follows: TGCGCCAGCAGCCAAGTGATCGCGGTCGGGGAGCTGTTTTTT. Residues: CASSQVIAVGELFF.

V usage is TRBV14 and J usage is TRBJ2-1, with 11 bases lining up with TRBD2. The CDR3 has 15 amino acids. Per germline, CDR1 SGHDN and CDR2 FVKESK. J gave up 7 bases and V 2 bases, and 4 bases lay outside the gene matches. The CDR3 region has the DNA TGTGCCAGCAGCCAATATCGGACTAGCGGGAATGAGCAGTTCTTC. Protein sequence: CASSQYRTSGNEQFF.

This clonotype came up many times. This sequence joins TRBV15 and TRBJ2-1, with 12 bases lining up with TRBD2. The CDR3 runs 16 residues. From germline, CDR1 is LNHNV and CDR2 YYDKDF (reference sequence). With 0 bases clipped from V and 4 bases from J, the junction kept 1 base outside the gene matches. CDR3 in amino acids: CATSREGLAGYNEQFF. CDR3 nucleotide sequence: TGTGCCACCAGCAGAGAGGGACTAGCGGGTTACAATGAGCAGTTCTTC.

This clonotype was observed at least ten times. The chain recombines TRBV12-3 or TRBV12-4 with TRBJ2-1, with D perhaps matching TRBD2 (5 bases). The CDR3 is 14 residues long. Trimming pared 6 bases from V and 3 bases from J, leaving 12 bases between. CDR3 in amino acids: CASSPIGDYNEQFF. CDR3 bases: TGTGCCAGCAGCCCGATCGGGGACTACAATGAGCAGTTCTTC.

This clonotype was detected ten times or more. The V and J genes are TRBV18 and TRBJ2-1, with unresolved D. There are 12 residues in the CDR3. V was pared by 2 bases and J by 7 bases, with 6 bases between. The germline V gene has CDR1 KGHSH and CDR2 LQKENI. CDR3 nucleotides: TGTGCCAGCTCACCAACAAGGAATGAGCAGTTCTTC. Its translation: CASSPTRNEQFF. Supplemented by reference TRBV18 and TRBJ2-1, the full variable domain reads NAGVMQNPRHLVRRRGQEARLRCSPMKGHSHVYWYRQLPEEGLKFMVYLQKENIIDESGMPKERFSAEFPKEGPSILRIQQVVRGDSAAYFCASSPTRNEQFFGPGTRLTVL.

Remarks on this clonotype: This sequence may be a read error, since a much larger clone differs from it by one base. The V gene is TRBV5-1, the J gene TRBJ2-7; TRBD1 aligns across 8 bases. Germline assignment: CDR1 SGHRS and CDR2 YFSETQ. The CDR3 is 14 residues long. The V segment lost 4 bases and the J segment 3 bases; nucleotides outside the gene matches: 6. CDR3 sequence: CASSARDRSYEQYF. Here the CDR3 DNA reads TGCGCCAGCAGCGCCCGGGACAGGAGCTACGAGCAGTACTTC.

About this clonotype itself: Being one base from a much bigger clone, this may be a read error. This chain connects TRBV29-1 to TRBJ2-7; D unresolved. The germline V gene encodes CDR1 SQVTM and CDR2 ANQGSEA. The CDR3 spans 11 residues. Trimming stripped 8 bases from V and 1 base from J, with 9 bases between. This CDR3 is CSIGRSYEQYF. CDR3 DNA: TGCAGCATAGGCAGGTCCTACGAGCAGTACTTC.